The rows below give T cell receptor beta chains drawn from one sample of a study of shared clonotypes between healthy human individuals. Produced via immunoSEQ multiplex PCR; TCRdb's table is partial and in-frame only. The sample gives about 2.2 million clones, about 93% of which show up once; 1.5% to 2% is in the top ten. The sequenced sample consisted of naive CD8+ T cells from PBMCs. The origin of the receptors is a man aged 18 to 30 in good health. Some clones in this sample may be carry-over from other donors' samples. The CDR3 runs from the conserved cysteine through the conserved F or W. Each record gives: J gene, V gene, clone size, D gene, CDR3 DNA, CDR3 protein. D genes are given only for firm matches. Some rows mark clone size as missing; the rest say once, few, many or name a class of expanded clone.

j_call: TRBJ2-1; v_call: TRBV2; clone_size: once; d_call: TRBD2; cdr3_nt: TGTGCCAGCAGAGCGGGACTAGCGGGCTACAATGAGCAGTTCTTC; cdr3_aa: CASRAGLAGYNEQFF
j_call: TRBJ1-1; v_call: TRBV7-9; clone_size: NA; d_call: NA; cdr3_nt: TGTGCCAGCACCCGGGGGGTGGGGGCCACTGAAGCTTTCTTT; cdr3_aa: CASTRGVGATEAFF
j_call: TRBJ1-5; v_call: TRBV6-6; clone_size: NA; d_call: NA; cdr3_nt: TGTGCCAGCAGTTACGATGAGACAGGACTTCAGCCCCAGCATTTT; cdr3_aa: CASSYDETGLQPQHF
j_call: TRBJ2-3; v_call: TRBV11-2; clone_size: NA; d_call: NA; cdr3_nt: TGTGCCAGCTCCTCCGGTAGCGGAGAGGGAAATACGCAGTATTTT; cdr3_aa: CASSSGSGEGNTQYF
j_call: TRBJ2-2; v_call: TRBV5-1; clone_size: NA; d_call: TRBD1; cdr3_nt: TGCGCCAGCAGCTTGGGACAGGGGGCGAACACCGGGGAGCTGTTTTTT; cdr3_aa: CASSLGQGANTGELFF
j_call: TRBJ2-2; v_call: TRBV9; clone_size: NA; d_call: TRBD2; cdr3_nt: TGTGCCAGCAGCGTAGTGGGACTAGCGGGAGGGCCAACCGGGGAGCTGTTTTTT; cdr3_aa: CASSVVGLAGGPTGELFF
j_call: TRBJ2-7; v_call: TRBV7-3; clone_size: once; d_call: NA; cdr3_nt: TGTGCCAGCAGCTTAACGGACGTGGGGGGACCCTACGAGCAGTACTTC; cdr3_aa: CASSLTDVGGPYEQYF
j_call: TRBJ2-7; v_call: TRBV9; clone_size: NA; d_call: NA; cdr3_nt: TGTGCCAGCAGCGTAGGGGACGGAGCCTACGAGCAGTACTTC; cdr3_aa: CASSVGDGAYEQYF
j_call: TRBJ2-1; v_call: TRBV6-6; clone_size: NA; d_call: TRBD2; cdr3_nt: TGTGCCAGCAGTTACCTGGGGGGGACTTCCTACAATGAGCAGTTCTTC; cdr3_aa: CASSYLGGTSYNEQFF
j_call: TRBJ1-2; v_call: TRBV27; clone_size: NA; d_call: NA; cdr3_nt: TGTGCCAGCAGTTTATTTTTCGGGGTAGCAGATGGCTACACCTTC; cdr3_aa: CASSLFFGVADGYTF
j_call: TRBJ2-7; v_call: TRBV4-1; clone_size: NA; d_call: NA; cdr3_nt: TGCGCCAGCAGCCAAACAATGAGGGTGGGGGCCGCCGAGCAGTACTTC; cdr3_aa: CASSQTMRVGAAEQYF
j_call: TRBJ1-5; v_call: TRBV19; clone_size: NA; d_call: NA; cdr3_nt: TGTGCCAGTAGTATAGTAGTAGGGGCCGGTCAGCCCCAGCATTTT; cdr3_aa: CASSIVVGAGQPQHF
j_call: TRBJ2-7; v_call: TRBV9; clone_size: NA; d_call: NA; cdr3_nt: TGTGCCAGCAGCGCCCCCGGCAATTCCTACGAGCAGTACTTC; cdr3_aa: CASSAPGNSYEQYF
j_call: TRBJ2-5; v_call: TRBV6-1; clone_size: NA; d_call: TRBD2; cdr3_nt: TGTGCCAGCAGTGCTAGCGGGTGGTACCAAGAGACCCAGTACTTC; cdr3_aa: CASSASGWYQETQYF
j_call: TRBJ1-4; v_call: TRBV19; clone_size: NA; d_call: NA; cdr3_nt: TGTGCCAGTAGTAACCCCTGGGAGGTAACTAATGAAAAACTGTTTTTT; cdr3_aa: CASSNPWEVTNEKLFF
j_call: TRBJ1-2; v_call: TRBV27; clone_size: NA; d_call: NA; cdr3_nt: TGTGCCAGCAGCACCTTGGACAGTCTTGGCTACACCTTC; cdr3_aa: CASSTLDSLGYTF
j_call: TRBJ2-5; v_call: TRBV9; clone_size: NA; d_call: TRBD2; cdr3_nt: TGTGCCAGCAGCCAAGGGACTAGCGGCACGGAGACCCAGTACTTC; cdr3_aa: CASSQGTSGTETQYF
j_call: TRBJ2-2; v_call: TRBV7-2; clone_size: NA; d_call: NA; cdr3_nt: TGTGCCAGCAGCTTAAGGAGTAACCCCGGGGAGCTGTTTTTT; cdr3_aa: CASSLRSNPGELFF
j_call: TRBJ2-1; v_call: TRBV25-1; clone_size: once; d_call: NA; cdr3_nt: TGTGCCAGCAGTGAATACGACAATGAGCAGTTCTTC; cdr3_aa: CASSEYDNEQFF
j_call: TRBJ2-7; v_call: TRBV7-9; clone_size: NA; d_call: NA; cdr3_nt: TGTGCCAGCAGCTTAGTCTCATACGAGCAGTACTTC; cdr3_aa: CASSLVSYEQYF
j_call: TRBJ2-1; v_call: TRBV27; clone_size: NA; d_call: TRBD2; cdr3_nt: TGTGCCAGCAGTTTAGTGGGCGGGAGCTCCTACAATGAGCAGTTCTTC; cdr3_aa: CASSLVGGSSYNEQFF
j_call: TRBJ1-1; v_call: TRBV18; clone_size: NA; d_call: NA; cdr3_nt: TGTGCCAGCCCCGGATACACTGAAGCTTTCTTT; cdr3_aa: CASPGYTEAFF
j_call: TRBJ2-3; v_call: TRBV4-3; clone_size: NA; d_call: TRBD2; cdr3_nt: TGCGCCAGCAGCCTTACGGGACTAGCGGGAGCAGATACGCAGTATTTT; cdr3_aa: CASSLTGLAGADTQYF
j_call: TRBJ2-3; v_call: TRBV2; clone_size: NA; d_call: NA; cdr3_nt: TGTGCCAGCAGCTCCGTCCCGACCCAAGGGCGTCAGTATTTT; cdr3_aa: CASSSVPTQGRQYF
j_call: TRBJ2-7; v_call: TRBV9; clone_size: NA; d_call: NA; cdr3_nt: TGTGCCAGCAGCGTAGGGCCCCCGGGAACCGGGAGCTCCTACGAGCAGTACTTC; cdr3_aa: CASSVGPPGTGSSYEQYF
j_call: TRBJ2-1; v_call: TRBV7-9; clone_size: NA; d_call: NA; cdr3_nt: TGTGCCAGCAGCGCCGTGCTGGTAATGGGCAATGAGCAGTTCTTC; cdr3_aa: CASSAVLVMGNEQFF
j_call: TRBJ2-7; v_call: TRBV6-1; clone_size: NA; d_call: NA; cdr3_nt: TGTGCCAGCAGTGAAGGAGTCGCCATAACCTACGAGCAGTACTTC; cdr3_aa: CASSEGVAITYEQYF
j_call: TRBJ2-1; v_call: TRBV10-3; clone_size: NA; d_call: TRBD2; cdr3_nt: TGTGCCATCGCAGCGGGGCGGGGGTACAATGAGCAGTTCTTC; cdr3_aa: CAIAAGRGYNEQFF
j_call: TRBJ2-1; v_call: TRBV7-8; clone_size: NA; d_call: NA; cdr3_nt: TGTGCCAGCAGCTTAGTAAAAAGGGGGGAGCAGTTCTTC; cdr3_aa: CASSLVKRGEQFF
j_call: TRBJ2-7; v_call: TRBV10-1; clone_size: NA; d_call: TRBD1; cdr3_nt: TGCGCCAGCAGCCCGACAGGGACCTACGAGCAGTACTTC; cdr3_aa: CASSPTGTYEQYF
j_call: TRBJ2-7; v_call: TRBV19; clone_size: NA; d_call: TRBD1; cdr3_nt: TGTGCCAGTAGCGACGGTCCGGGACAGGGGGACGAGCAGTACTTC; cdr3_aa: CASSDGPGQGDEQYF
j_call: TRBJ2-1; v_call: TRBV6-5; clone_size: NA; d_call: NA; cdr3_nt: TGTGCCAGCAGTCCCTCTAGCGAGAATGAGCAGTTCTTC; cdr3_aa: CASSPSSENEQFF
j_call: TRBJ2-7; v_call: TRBV2; clone_size: NA; d_call: TRBD2; cdr3_nt: TGTGCCAGCAGTGATGCTAGCGGGGTGTGGTCCTACGAGCAGTACTTC; cdr3_aa: CASSDASGVWSYEQYF
j_call: TRBJ2-7; v_call: TRBV5-1; clone_size: NA; d_call: NA; cdr3_nt: TGCGCCAGCAGCCACGGGACCTCCTACGAGCAGTACTTC; cdr3_aa: CASSHGTSYEQYF
j_call: TRBJ1-1; v_call: TRBV6-5; clone_size: NA; d_call: NA; cdr3_nt: TGTGCCAGCAGTTACTCGGTTGTAGCGAACACTGAAGCTTTCTTT; cdr3_aa: CASSYSVVANTEAFF
j_call: TRBJ1-2; v_call: TRBV4-1; clone_size: NA; d_call: NA; cdr3_nt: TGCGCCAGCAGCCAACCCCGGACCCTCTATGGCTACACCTTC; cdr3_aa: CASSQPRTLYGYTF
j_call: TRBJ1-1; v_call: TRBV12-5; clone_size: NA; d_call: NA; cdr3_nt: TGTGCTAGTGCCTGGGGGGGAGCTCATGAAGCTTTCTTT; cdr3_aa: CASAWGGAHEAFF
j_call: TRBJ1-1; v_call: TRBV15; clone_size: once; d_call: NA; cdr3_nt: TGTGCCACCAGCGGAACAGGGAGGGGTACTGAAGCTTTCTTT; cdr3_aa: CATSGTGRGTEAFF
j_call: TRBJ1-4; v_call: TRBV7-2; clone_size: NA; d_call: NA; cdr3_nt: TGTGCCAGCAGCTCCCGGAAAGACCCTGAAAAACTGTTTTTT; cdr3_aa: CASSSRKDPEKLFF
j_call: TRBJ2-7; v_call: TRBV18; clone_size: NA; d_call: TRBD2; cdr3_nt: TGTGCCAGCTCACCTTCAGCGGGGTCCTACGAGCAGTACTTC; cdr3_aa: CASSPSAGSYEQYF
j_call: TRBJ2-5; v_call: TRBV18; clone_size: once; d_call: NA; cdr3_nt: TGTGCCAGCTCACCATCGGGTGGGGCGGAGACCCAGTACTTC; cdr3_aa: CASSPSGGAETQYF
j_call: TRBJ1-3; v_call: TRBV7-9; clone_size: once; d_call: NA; cdr3_nt: TGTGCCAGCAGCTCGATCTCAGGGAGCTCTGGAAACACCATATATTTT; cdr3_aa: CASSSISGSSGNTIYF
j_call: TRBJ2-7; v_call: TRBV9; clone_size: NA; d_call: NA; cdr3_nt: TGTGCCAGCAGCCCGTCGACGGGTACCTCCTACGAGCAGTACTTC; cdr3_aa: CASSPSTGTSYEQYF
j_call: TRBJ1-2; v_call: TRBV29-1; clone_size: NA; d_call: TRBD1; cdr3_nt: TGCAGCGTTCTACGGGACAGGGAGGGCTATGGCTACACCTTC; cdr3_aa: CSVLRDREGYGYTF
j_call: TRBJ2-2; v_call: TRBV19; clone_size: NA; d_call: TRBD2; cdr3_nt: TGTGCCAGTAGCAGACTAGCGGGAGCGGTCGGGGAGCTGTTTTTT; cdr3_aa: CASSRLAGAVGELFF